A selection of T cell receptor beta chains follows, all from one sample in a study of PD-L1 blockade in urothelial cancer. Profiling relied on immunoSEQ multiplex PCR, and the TCRdb table lists in-frame clones only, not all of them. The table includes more than 60,000 clones, around nine tenths detected once. Sample: PBMCs, taken around atezolizumab (anti-PD-L1) treatment. The source is a man aged 60-69 years with urothelial cancer. Both conserved end residues are part of each CDR3. A D gene is named only where the DNA matches it firmly. Clone size is not always given. Where it is, it says once, few, many or a class for expanded clones.

TRBJ2-7,TRBD1,NA,15,TRBV4-1,TGCGCCAGCAGTCAGCCGGACAGGGGGTGGTACGAGCAGTACTTC,CASSQPDRGWYEQYF
TRBJ1-1,NA,NA,16,TRBV7-8,TGTGCCAGCAGCTTACGGGTAGGTGGCAGGAACACTGAAGCTTTCTTT,CASSLRVGGRNTEAFF
TRBJ2-7,NA,few,11,TRBV14,TGTGCCAGCAGCCTCACAGGGAAGCAGTACTTC,CASSLTGKQYF
TRBJ2-7,TRBD2,NA,17,TRBV11-1,TGTGCCAGCAGCTTAGACGGACTAGCGGGGGTGAAATACGAGCAGTACTTC,CASSLDGLAGVKYEQYF
TRBJ1-1,NA,NA,12,TRBV28,TGTGCCAGCAGGTCCCCTCGCGAAGAAGCTTTCTTT,CASRSPREEAFF
TRBJ1-4,TRBD1,NA,15,TRBV7-8,TGTGCCAGCAGCTCCGGACAGGGGGCTGGTGAAAAACTGTTTTTT,CASSSGQGAGEKLFF
TRBJ1-1,TRBD1,NA,15,TRBV7-6,TGTGCCAGCAGCTCCGGGACAGGGTCTGTGCGGGAAGCTTTCTTT,CASSSGTGSVREAFF
TRBJ2-1,TRBD2,few,17,TRBV28,TGTGCCAGCGGTGGATCGGGACTAGCGGGAGGTTACAATGAGCAGTTCTTC,CASGGSGLAGGYNEQFF
TRBJ2-7,NA,NA,12,TRBV28,TGTGCCAGCAGTTTGGCTTCCTACGAGCAGTACTTC,CASSLASYEQYF
TRBJ1-2,TRBD1,NA,14,TRBV30,TGTGCCTGGAGTAGGACAGGGGTCGACTATGGCTACACCTTC,CAWSRTGVDYGYTF
TRBJ1-2,NA,NA,16,TRBV4-1,TGCGCCAGCAGCCAAGAGCGGGGGGGTACTAACTATGGCTACACCTTC,CASSQERGGTNYGYTF
TRBJ1-2,NA,NA,13,TRBV30,TGTGCCTGGAGTGCCCTGTTTAACTATGGCTACACCTTC,CAWSALFNYGYTF
TRBJ2-5,NA,NA,17,TRBV21-1,TGTGCCAGCAGCAAAGGATGGGACAGGGGGGCTGGGGAGACCCAGTACTTC,CASSKGWDRGAGETQYF
TRBJ1-1,TRBD1,once,13,TRBV7-9,TGTGCCAGCAGCCCCGGACAGGGCACTGAAGCTTTCTTT,CASSPGQGTEAFF
TRBJ1-1,NA,once,12,TRBV27,TGTGCCAGTCGAGGGTTTTGGACTGAAGCTTTCTTT,CASRGFWTEAFF
TRBJ1-2,NA,NA,14,TRBV14,TGTGCCAGCAGACGCTCTCACCACTCTTATGGCTACACCTTC,CASRRSHHSYGYTF
TRBJ1-1,TRBD1,NA,15,TRBV27,TGTGCCAGCAGTTCCCCGACAGGGGGTAAGACTGAAGCTTTCTTT,CASSSPTGGKTEAFF
TRBJ1-1,NA,NA,14,TRBV5-1,TGCGCCAGCAGCTTAGGGGGGGGCCGGACTGAAGCTTTCTTT,CASSLGGGRTEAFF
TRBJ1-2,TRBD1,NA,13,TRBV10-1,TGCGCCAGCAGCCCAGGGGGCTCCTATGGCTACACCTTC,CASSPGGSYGYTF
TRBJ1-1,NA,few,13,TRBV4-1,TGCGCCAGCAGCCAAGGAGGGCTCGGTGAAGCTTTCTTT,CASSQGGLGEAFF
TRBJ2-5,NA,NA,14,TRBV5-1,TGCGCCAGCAGCTTGCCTGACAGACAAGAGACCCAGTACTTC,CASSLPDRQETQYF
TRBJ1-5,NA,NA,14,TRBV30,TGTGCCTGGAGTGTAAAGGCAGGAAATCAGCCCCAGCATTTT,CAWSVKAGNQPQHF
TRBJ1-1,NA,NA,12,TRBV28,TGTGCCAGCAGTTTACAGAACACTGAAGCTTTCTTT,CASSLQNTEAFF
TRBJ2-1,TRBD2,NA,15,TRBV2,TGTGCCAGCAGTGAAGGAGGCGGGGGGGTAAATGAGCAGTTCTTC,CASSEGGGGVNEQFF
TRBJ2-6,NA,NA,14,TRBV6-4,TGTGCCAGCACCTCAGACTCTGGGGCCAACGTCCTGACTTTC,CASTSDSGANVLTF
TRBJ2-4,NA,NA,17,TRBV19,TGTGCCAGTAGTATGAAGGGCAGGGGATTTGACAAAAACATTCAGTACTTC,CASSMKGRGFDKNIQYF
TRBJ1-5,NA,NA,15,TRBV28,TGTGCCAGCAGATCGGTGCTATATAGCAATCAGCCCCAGCATTTT,CASRSVLYSNQPQHF
TRBJ2-1,NA,NA,14,TRBV4-1,TGCGCCAGCAAGGTGACTAACGGCTACAATGAGCAGTTCTTC,CASKVTNGYNEQFF
TRBJ1-4,TRBD1,NA,12,TRBV19,TGTGCCAGTACTCGACAGGGCGGAAAACTGTTTTTT,CASTRQGGKLFF
TRBJ2-5,TRBD1,NA,15,TRBV5-1,TGCGCCAGCAGCCTGCTGGACAGGGTTAGGGAGACCCAGTACTTC,CASSLLDRVRETQYF
TRBJ2-1,NA,NA,14,TRBV7-6,TGTGCCAGCAGCCCCAGGGGTTCCTACAATGAGCAGTTCTTC,CASSPRGSYNEQFF
TRBJ2-7,NA,NA,16,TRBV28,TGTGCCAGCAGTTTAGGAGCCCGGTTGATCACCTACGAGCAGTACTTC,CASSLGARLITYEQYF
TRBJ2-3,NA,NA,15,TRBV5-1,TGCGCCAGCAGCTTGGACTCACGATTCACAGATACGCAGTATTTT,CASSLDSRFTDTQYF
TRBJ1-4,NA,NA,13,TRBV5-1,TGCGCCAGCAGCTTGGGAGGGTATGAAAAACTGTTTTTT,CASSLGGYEKLFF
TRBJ2-3,NA,NA,13,TRBV5-6,TGTGCCAGCCGTGCCGAGGTTACAGATACGCAGTATTTT,CASRAEVTDTQYF
TRBJ1-2,TRBD1,NA,14,TRBV6-5,TGTGCCAGCAGTTACTCGGGACAGGGCTTCGGCTACACCTTC,CASSYSGQGFGYTF
TRBJ2-3,NA,NA,15,TRBV7-3,TGTGCCAGCAGTCTCGTTGGGGGGGGCGCAGATACGCAGTATTTT,CASSLVGGGADTQYF
TRBJ2-7,TRBD1,NA,16,TRBV6-6,TGTGCCAGCACCCCCACCAGCGGGACAGGGTTTAGGGAGCAGTACTTC,CASTPTSGTGFREQYF
TRBJ1-1,NA,once,13,TRBV11-1,TGTGCCAGCAGCCTGTACAAGAACACTGAAGCTTTCTTT,CASSLYKNTEAFF
TRBJ2-1,TRBD2,NA,15,TRBV15,TGTGCCACCAGCAGGGGAACCGGGACTACCAATGAGCAGTTCTTC,CATSRGTGTTNEQFF
TRBJ2-1,TRBD1,few,14,TRBV29-1,TGCAGCGGCGTACAGGGGGCGCTGAACAATGAGCAGTTCTTC,CSGVQGALNNEQFF
TRBJ2-3,TRBD2,NA,16,TRBV10-3,TGTGCCATCAGTATCTCTAGCGGGGGAAACACAGATACGCAGTATTTT,CAISISSGGNTDTQYF
TRBJ2-7,NA,NA,15,TRBV21-1,TGTGCCAGCAGCAAATGGGCCATATCAGGTTGCGAGCAGTACTTC,CASSKWAISGCEQYF
TRBJ2-7,TRBD1,NA,14,TRBV29-1,TGCAGCGGGAAGGACAGGGGGCCCCCTTACGAGCAGTACTTC,CSGKDRGPPYEQYF
TRBJ2-5,TRBD1,once,14,TRBV5-6,TGTGCCAGCAGTCCGGGACAGGGGTTTGAGACCCAGTACTTC,CASSPGQGFETQYF
TRBJ1-4,TRBD1,NA,14,TRBV6-1,TGTGCCAGCAGTGAAACAGGGGTTTTTGAAAAACTGTTTTTT,CASSETGVFEKLFF
TRBJ2-1,NA,NA,15,TRBV9,TGTGCCAGCAGCCTAGGAGGGTTATCCTACAATGAGCAGTTCTTC,CASSLGGLSYNEQFF
TRBJ1-5,NA,NA,13,TRBV11-1,TGTGCCAGCAGCCCCTCTTCCGATCAGCCCCAGCATTTT,CASSPSSDQPQHF
TRBJ1-5,NA,NA,15,TRBV19,TGTGCCAGTAGTATAGAGGGCCTGGGCAATCAGCCCCAGCATTTT,CASSIEGLGNQPQHF
TRBJ2-3,NA,NA,11,TRBV5-4,TGTGCCAGCAGCCGGGGGGATACGCAGTATTTT,CASSRGDTQYF
TRBJ2-5,NA,NA,14,TRBV7-9,TGTGCCAGCAGCTCATTATTAGCCCGCACGACCCAGTACTTC,CASSSLLARTTQYF
TRBJ1-1,TRBD1,few,14,TRBV9,TGTGCCAGCAGCCCACCACAGGGGAGTATTGAAGCTTTCTTT,CASSPPQGSIEAFF
TRBJ2-7,NA,NA,16,TRBV14,TGTGCCAGCAGCCCCATGCCAGGGCCTCCTTCCTACGAGCAGTACTTC,CASSPMPGPPSYEQYF
TRBJ2-2,TRBD1,NA,19,TRBV7-2,TGTGCCAGCAGCCGTAGAGCCCCCATTACAGGGGGCAGAACCGGGGAGCTGTTTTTT,CASSRRAPITGGRTGELFF
TRBJ1-1,NA,NA,13,TRBV7-9,TGTGCCAGCAGCTTAGTGGGCAACACTGAAGCTTTCTTT,CASSLVGNTEAFF
TRBJ2-3,NA,NA,12,TRBV10-3,TGTGCCATCAGGCAGAGCACAGATACGCAGTATTTT,CAIRQSTDTQYF
TRBJ1-3,NA,NA,14,TRBV19,TGTGCCAGTAAACAACAGGGCTCTGGAAACACCATATATTTT,CASKQQGSGNTIYF
TRBJ2-7,NA,few,15,TRBV4-1,TGCGCCAGCAGTTCAACGCTCGGGAGTTCCTACGAGCAGTACTTC,CASSSTLGSSYEQYF
TRBJ2-2,NA,few,14,TRBV7-9,TGTGCCAGCAGCTTAACCACGGGGGCCGGGGAGCTGTTTTTT,CASSLTTGAGELFF
TRBJ2-1,TRBD1,NA,15,TRBV5-1,TGCGCCAGCAGCTTGGAAGGACAGGACTACAATGAGCAGTTCTTC,CASSLEGQDYNEQFF